This is a list of T cell receptor beta chains from one sample in a study of spatial heterogeneity in lung cancer. TCRdb ran MiXCR on the 5' RACE reads and lists one entry per CDR3 protein. Of 15,000 to 20,000 distinct CDR3 sequences listed, around 19% are singletons. Specimen: PBMCs, collected at surgery. The origin of the receptors is a male donor with early-stage non-small cell lung cancer. Each CDR3 is given with its conserved first and last residue. D genes are given only for firm matches. Clone size is stated in some rows and not others, as once, few, many or a class when expanded.

size | D | J | V | DNA | CDR3
many | . | TRBJ2-3 | TRBV11-2 | TGTGCCAGCAGCTCAGACGTGGCAGATACGCAGTATTTT | CASSSDVADTQYF
. | . | TRBJ1-1 | TRBV19 | TGTGCCAGTAGTATTAACAGACAGAACACTGAAGCTTTCTTT | CASSINRQNTEAFF
. | TRBD1 | TRBJ2-5 | TRBV20-1 | TGCAGTGCTAGAGATGTGACAGGGGGCTCCCAAGAGACCCAGTACTTC | CSARDVTGGSQETQYF
. | . | TRBJ2-5 | TRBV4-2 | TGTGCCAGCAGCCAAGCAGTTCAGCAAGAGACCCAGTACTTC | CASSQAVQQETQYF
many | TRBD1 | TRBJ1-4 | TRBV5-1 | TGCGCCAGCAGCTTAGGGACAGAGAATGAAAAACTGTTTTTT | CASSLGTENEKLFF
. | . | TRBJ1-1 | TRBV19 | TGTGCCAGTAGTTATATGAACACTGAAGCTTTCTTT | CASSYMNTEAFF
many | TRBD1 | TRBJ1-2 | TRBV7-6 | TGTGCCAGCAACTCGACAGGGATCTATGGCTACACCTTC | CASNSTGIYGYTF
. | TRBD1 | TRBJ1-1 | TRBV6-6 | TGTGCCAGCAGTGACAGGGCGAACACTGAAGCTTTCTTT | CASSDRANTEAFF
few | . | TRBJ2-4 | TRBV25-1 | TGTGCCAGCAGTGTTTCTCAGACCTCGAGCCGGAACATTCAGTACTTC | CASSVSQTSSRNIQYF
. | TRBD2 | TRBJ2-1 | TRBV3-1 | TGTGCCAGCAGCCAAGTAGCGGGGGGGCCGGGTGAGCAGTTCTTC | CASSQVAGGPGEQFF
. | . | TRBJ2-3 | TRBV5-1 | TGCGCCAGCAGCTTGGAGGGTACAGATACGCAGTATTTT | CASSLEGTDTQYF
few | . | TRBJ2-7 | TRBV20-1 | TGCAGTGCTAGAGATCAGGGCCAGGGGATCTACGAGCAGTACTTC | CSARDQGQGIYEQYF
many | . | TRBJ1-5 | TRBV12-3/TRBV12-4 | TGTGCCAGCAGTTTGGGGTCGTCAGAGAATCAGCCCCAGCATTTT | CASSLGSSENQPQHF
. | TRBD2 | TRBJ2-1 | TRBV3-1 | TGTGCCAGCAGCCAAGACGTAGCGGGGTCCTACAATGAGCAGTTCTTC | CASSQDVAGSYNEQFF
many | . | TRBJ2-3 | TRBV7-9 | TGTGCCAGCAGCTTTTCCAGCGGGACAGATACGCAGTATTTT | CASSFSSGTDTQYF
many | . | TRBJ1-1 | TRBV20-1 | TGCAGTGCTAGAGCAGTAGGGAACACTGAAGCTTTCTTT | CSARAVGNTEAFF
. | TRBD2 | TRBJ2-1 | TRBV7-9 | TGTGCCAGCAGCGTAGGGGGACTAGCGGTTATGAGGAATGAGCAGTTCTTC | CASSVGGLAVMRNEQFF
many | . | TRBJ2-1 | TRBV7-3 | TGTGCCAGCAGCTTAACTACCTACGATGAGCAGTTCTTC | CASSLTTYDEQFF
many | . | TRBJ2-2 | TRBV13 | TGTGCCAGCAGCTTGGGGGTTACCGGGGAGCTGTTTTTT | CASSLGVTGELFF
many | TRBD2 | TRBJ2-3 | TRBV4-2 | TGTGCCAGCAGCTCCCAGCGGGGAGAAGACACAGATACGCAGTATTTT | CASSSQRGEDTDTQYF